These T cell receptor beta chains were read from a single sample in a study of T cells in Graves' hyperthyroidism and ophthalmopathy. TCRdb analysed the multiplex PCR reads with MiXCR anew, one entry per CDR3 protein. The table shows roughly 700,000 distinct CDR3 sequences, with 14% occurring only once. The sequencing sample was made of blood. Every receptor here comes from a woman between 18 and 30 years old with Graves' hyperthyroidism. CDR3s include the opening cysteine and the closing phenylalanine or tryptophan. D genes are given only for firm matches. Where a row states a size, it is once, few, many or the class of an expanded clone; other rows omit it.

many,TRBD1,TRBJ1-2,TRBV7-9,CASSLIPGQGKEGYTF,TGTGCCAGCAGCCTGATTCCGGGACAGGGAAAGGAAGGCTACACCTTC
-,-,TRBJ2-7,TRBV6-5,CASSYSGLGAGQYF,TGTGCCAGCAGTTACTCGGGTCTGGGGGCAGGGCAGTACTTC
many,-,TRBJ2-2,TRBV20-1,CSARGQGTVNTGELFF,TGCAGTGCTAGAGGACAAGGGACTGTGAACACCGGGGAGCTGTTTTTT
many,-,TRBJ2-3,TRBV30,CAWSVHPSSTDTQYF,TGTGCCTGGAGTGTACACCCTTCTAGCACAGATACGCAGTATTTT
many,-,TRBJ2-1,TRBV12-3/TRBV12-4,CASSSTTGLSYNEQFF,TGTGCCAGCAGTTCTACGACAGGATTATCCTACAATGAGCAGTTCTTC
many,-,TRBJ1-5,TRBV11-1,CASSRMDSPKYF,TGTGCCAGCAGCCGAATGGACAGCCCCAAGTATTTT
few,-,TRBJ2-5,TRBV7-2,CASSLSVIRLYQETQYF,TGTGCCAGCAGCTTATCTGTCATCCGACTTTACCAAGAGACCCAGTACTTC
many,-,TRBJ2-7,TRBV20-1,CSASVPNEQYF,TGCAGTGCTAGTGTCCCGAACGAGCAGTACTTC
-,TRBD1,TRBJ1-4,TRBV5-6,CASSQFDGTAEKLFF,TGTGCCAGCAGCCAGTTTGACGGGACAGCTGAAAAACTGTTTTTT
many,-,TRBJ1-1,TRBV20-1,CSAPSETEAFF,TGCAGTGCCCCGTCCGAGACTGAAGCTTTCTTT
many,TRBD1,TRBJ2-3,TRBV18,CASSEGQAGTDTQYF,TGTGCCAGCTCAGAGGGACAGGCAGGCACAGATACGCAGTATTTT
many,TRBD2,TRBJ2-1,TRBV7-2,CASSLGGLAGANEQFF,TGTGCCAGCAGCTTAGGGGGACTAGCGGGAGCTAATGAGCAGTTCTTC
many,-,TRBJ1-1,TRBV20-1,CSAKGPSNTEAFF,TGCAGTGCGAAGGGACCGTCGAACACTGAAGCTTTCTTT
many,TRBD2,TRBJ2-1,TRBV7-9,CASDSSGHYNEQFF,TGTGCCAGCGACTCTAGCGGCCACTACAATGAGCAGTTCTTC
few,-,TRBJ1-3,TRBV20-1,CSARAAGRGNTIYF,TGCAGTGCTAGAGCCGCAGGGAGGGGAAACACCATATATTTT
few,TRBD2,TRBJ2-5,TRBV20-1,CSARESWGGETQYF,TGCAGTGCTAGAGAGTCTTGGGGGGGGGAGACCCAGTACTTC
many,-,TRBJ2-5,TRBV18,CASSPAEEGETQYF,TGTGCCAGCTCACCGGCGGAGGAGGGGGAGACCCAGTACTTC
-,TRBD2,TRBJ2-1,TRBV5-1,CASSPPGLADYNEQFF,TGCGCCAGCAGCCCCCCGGGACTAGCGGACTACAATGAGCAGTTCTTC
many,-,TRBJ2-5,TRBV24-1,CATQGGPYQETQYF,TGTGCCACCCAGGGGGGGCCGTACCAAGAGACCCAGTACTTC
many,TRBD1,TRBJ2-7,TRBV28,CASREQGASTYEQYF,TGTGCCAGCAGGGAACAGGGGGCAAGTACCTACGAGCAGTACTTC
many,-,TRBJ2-3,TRBV20-1,CSAGTHSTDTQYF,TGCAGTGCCGGGACACATAGCACAGATACGCAGTATTTT
many,-,TRBJ2-7,TRBV5-1,CASSAVTPGRYEQYF,TGCGCCAGCAGCGCGGTGACTCCAGGGCGGTACGAGCAGTACTTC
few,-,TRBJ1-3,TRBV9,CASSERGAGNTIYF,TGTGCCAGCAGCGAAAGGGGTGCTGGAAACACCATATATTTT
-,-,TRBJ2-1,TRBV9,CASTTGLNEQFF,TGTGCCAGCACAACAGGGCTCAATGAGCAGTTCTTC
-,-,TRBJ1-6,TRBV30,CAWRQTGNNSPLHF,TGTGCCTGGAGACAGACCGGCAATAATTCACCCCTCCACTTT
-,-,TRBJ2-1,TRBV7-6,CASSPEASDNEQFF,TGTGCCAGCAGCCCTGAAGCTTCCGACAATGAGCAGTTCTTC
-,TRBD1,TRBJ1-5,TRBV7-2,CASSMTGGGNQPQHF,TGTGCCAGCAGCATGACAGGGGGCGGCAATCAGCCCCAGCATTTT
-,-,TRBJ2-7,TRBV19,CASGASADSSYEQYF,TGTGCCAGCGGAGCCTCAGCGGATAGCTCCTACGAGCAGTACTTC
few,-,TRBJ2-1,TRBV28,CASSFSRPMVEQFF,TGTGCCAGCAGTTTCTCCCGACCTATGGTTGAGCAGTTCTTC
-,-,TRBJ2-7,TRBV7-9,CASSPYRSGSYEQYF,TGTGCCAGCAGCCCGTATCGGAGCGGCTCCTACGAGCAGTACTTC
many,-,TRBJ2-5,TRBV7-9,CASSSHRTLQETQYF,TGTGCCAGCAGCTCCCACCGGACGTTACAAGAGACCCAGTACTTC
-,-,TRBJ2-1,TRBV12-3/TRBV12-4,CASSIIRDRGEQFF,TGTGCCAGCAGTATCATTCGGGATAGGGGTGAGCAGTTCTTC
many,-,TRBJ2-3,TRBV7-9,CASSSRARGLTDTQYF,TGTGCCAGCAGCTCTCGAGCAAGGGGACTCACAGATACGCAGTATTTT
few,-,TRBJ2-2,TRBV19,CASSNQGGNTGELFF,TGTGCCAGTAGTAATCAAGGGGGAAACACCGGGGAGCTGTTTTTT
-,-,TRBJ2-2,TRBV9,CASSGEGGGTAAGELFF,TGTGCCAGCAGCGGCGAAGGTGGCGGGACCGCCGCCGGGGAGCTGTTTTTT
many,TRBD2,TRBJ2-2,TRBV15,CATSRDPGLAGDLRTGELFF,TGTGCCACCAGCAGAGATCCCGGGCTAGCGGGAGATTTAAGGACCGGGGAGCTGTTTTTT
many,-,TRBJ1-1,TRBV6-2/TRBV6-3,CASTKGGTLNTEAFF,TGTGCCAGCACCAAGGGCGGAACACTGAACACTGAAGCTTTCTTT
-,TRBD1,TRBJ2-7,TRBV5-4,CASSSTRDRGDEQYF,TGTGCCAGCAGCTCAACCCGGGACAGGGGGGACGAGCAGTACTTC
-,-,TRBJ2-7,TRBV30,CAWSRGKSYEQYF,TGTGCCTGGAGCAGGGGAAAGAGCTACGAGCAGTACTTC
few,-,TRBJ2-5,TRBV4-3,CASSQEGLLQETQYF,TGCGCCAGCAGCCAAGAAGGGCTCCTTCAAGAGACCCAGTACTTC
many,TRBD2,TRBJ2-5,TRBV2,CASSEDWWPSGKYELETQYF,TGTGCCAGCAGTGAAGACTGGTGGCCTAGCGGGAAGTACGAGTTAGAGACCCAGTACTTC
many,TRBD1,TRBJ2-7,TRBV29-1,CSVIRDRGSSYEQYF,TGCAGCGTGATCCGGGACAGGGGGAGCTCCTACGAGCAGTACTTC
-,-,TRBJ2-1,TRBV19,CASTLGSGDEQFF,TGTGCCAGTACCCTAGGGTCTGGGGATGAGCAGTTCTTC
many,-,TRBJ2-7,TRBV29-1,CSVEYTGTYEQYF,TGCAGCGTTGAGTACACCGGGACCTACGAGCAGTACTTC
few,-,TRBJ2-3,TRBV15,CATSSYGSSALDTQYF,TGTGCCACCAGCAGTTACGGTAGCTCTGCCTTGGATACGCAGTATTTT